This record concerns one TCR beta chain sequence. This sample stems from a study of blood T cell repertoires in COVID-19. While infection was still active, Seattle patients were enrolled and then followed longitudinally. The germline V gene encodes CDR1 SGHRS and CDR2 YFSETQ. V gave up 4 bases and J gave up 0 bases; unmatched junction bases: 4. There are 14 residues in the CDR3. Per the original data handling: By means of reference gene primer amplification, nucleated cell counts were estimated. Data came from immunoSEQ multiplex PCR; TCRdb stores just in-frame clones and leaves some out. Clone size and the V and J calls come from that table; the DNA yielded D and trimming. The table includes 250,000 to 300,000 clones, about 90% detected once.

The rearrangement links TRBV5-1 to TRBJ2-7; TRBD1 matches 7 bases. The sequencing sample was made of peripheral blood. The sequence came from a woman in her twenties or thirties with COVID-19, enrolled during active disease. The CDR3 bases are TGCGCCAGCAGCAAGGGGACAGTCTCCTACGAGCAGTACTTC. Residues: CASSKGTVSYEQYF.